This T cell receptor (beta chain) was recovered during a study of cytomegalovirus exposure and HLA in healthy donors. Study details: From HLA-typed donors, an early data release held tens of millions of unique TCRs.

As to this clone: Its antigen remains unidentified.

Primers: 60 Vbeta forward and 13 Jbeta reverse. The assay was immunoSEQ multiplex PCR, and TCRdb's table has in-frame clones only and misses some. The top ten hold about 8.3% of the sample, which has roughly 100,000 clones, roughly 80% seen once. The CDR3 consists of 13 residues. The V and J ends lost 3 bases and 6 bases respectively, with 9 bases between them. In germline, CDR1 is SGHNT, CDR2 YYREEE (reference sequence). General study points: The authors listed approximately 150 TCR beta chains as cytomegalovirus-associated.

The gene calls are TRBV5-4 and TRBJ1-4; tentative D call: TRBD1 (5 bases). The sample was PBMCs. This TCR was sampled from a woman in her thirties or forties in good health and CMV-seropositive. The CDR3 nucleotides are TGTGCCAGCAGCTCCTGGGGGGATGAAAAACTGTTTTTT. As protein: CASSSWGDEKLFF.